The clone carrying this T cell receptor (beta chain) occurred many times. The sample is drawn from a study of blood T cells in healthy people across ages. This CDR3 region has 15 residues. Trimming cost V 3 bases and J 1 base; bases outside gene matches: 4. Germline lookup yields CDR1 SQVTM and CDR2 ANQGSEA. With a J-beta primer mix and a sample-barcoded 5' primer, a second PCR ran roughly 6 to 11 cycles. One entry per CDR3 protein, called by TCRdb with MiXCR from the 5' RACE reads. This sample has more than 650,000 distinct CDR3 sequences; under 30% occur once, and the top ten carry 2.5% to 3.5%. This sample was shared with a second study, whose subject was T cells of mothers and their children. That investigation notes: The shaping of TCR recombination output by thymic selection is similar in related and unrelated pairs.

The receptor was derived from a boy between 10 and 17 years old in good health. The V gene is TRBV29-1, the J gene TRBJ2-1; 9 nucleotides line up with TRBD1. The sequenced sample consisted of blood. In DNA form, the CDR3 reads TGCAGCGTTGATACGGGGACAGGGTCCTACAATGAGCAGTTCTTC. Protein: CSVDTGTGSYNEQFF.